The rows below give T cell receptor beta chains drawn from one sample of a study of cytomegalovirus exposure and HLA in healthy donors. Sequencing used immunoSEQ multiplex PCR; TCRdb keeps in-frame clones, though not all of them. The sample holds over 250,000 clones, around two thirds seen once. The sequencing sample was made of PBMCs. Source of these receptors: a female donor in good health and CMV-seronegative. Each CDR3 is given with its conserved first and last residue. A D gene is named only where the DNA matches it firmly. A clone size is listed for some rows: how often the clone was seen (once, few, many), or a class if it is expanded.

v_call,d_call,clone_size,j_call,cdr3_nt,cdr3_aa
TRBV10-3,TRBD1,-,TRBJ1-1,TGTGCCATCAGTCGACAGGGACCGGTGAACACTGAAGCTTTCTTT,CAISRQGPVNTEAFF
TRBV7-9,TRBD2,-,TRBJ2-7,TGTGCCAGCAGCTCCCAAGCGGGAGGGGCCTACGAGCAGTACTTC,CASSSQAGGAYEQYF
TRBV5-1,-,-,TRBJ1-1,TGCGCCAGCAGCTTGGGCGCGGGGGCTGGCACTGAAGCTTTCTTT,CASSLGAGAGTEAFF
TRBV12-5,TRBD1,-,TRBJ2-3,TGTGCTAGTGGTGTTAATCCGGGACAGGGTATGTATGACACAGATACGCAGTATTTT,CASGVNPGQGMYDTDTQYF
TRBV2,-,few,TRBJ1-1,TGTGCCAGCAGTGAGACGGACAGAAAAGCTTTCTTT,CASSETDRKAFF
TRBV2,-,-,TRBJ1-1,TGTGCCAGCAGTGAAGCATTCACTTCCGTAAGCGCTTTCTTT,CASSEAFTSVSAFF
TRBV19,TRBD2,-,TRBJ2-7,TGTGCCAGTAGTATAAAGCTAGCGGGAGTTTCCGAGCAGTACTTC,CASSIKLAGVSEQYF
TRBV7-2,TRBD1,few,TRBJ2-2,TGTGCCAGCAGCCTAGGACAGGGGGCGGTCGGGGAGCTGTTTTTT,CASSLGQGAVGELFF
TRBV28,TRBD1,-,TRBJ1-4,TGTGCCAGTCTTAGGAGACAGGGGGGATATGAAAAACTGTTTTTT,CASLRRQGGYEKLFF
TRBV7-2,TRBD1,-,TRBJ1-1,TGTGCCAGCAGCTTAGGAGGACAGGGGGCCGGAACTGAAGCTTTCTTT,CASSLGGQGAGTEAFF
TRBV6-5,-,-,TRBJ2-5,TGTGCCAGCAGTTACGGGGCAGCCCAAGAGACCCAGTACTTC,CASSYGAAQETQYF
TRBV7-8,TRBD2,-,TRBJ2-1,TGTGCCAGCAGCTTAGCTCCTCTGCTAGCGGGAGTAGGGAATGAGCAGTTCTTC,CASSLAPLLAGVGNEQFF
TRBV2,-,-,TRBJ2-3,TGTGCCAGCAGTGAGGGGGGTACAGATACGCAGTATTTT,CASSEGGTDTQYF
TRBV28,-,few,TRBJ2-1,TGTGCCAGCAATTCTCTCCTCCACAATGAGCAGTTCTTC,CASNSLLHNEQFF
TRBV28,-,-,TRBJ1-1,TGTGCCAGCAGTTTACGGCGGGGAATCACTGAAGCTTTCTTT,CASSLRRGITEAFF
TRBV28,-,-,TRBJ1-3,TGTGCCAGCAGTTGGTCGGGGGGGAGGGGAAACACCATATATTTT,CASSWSGGRGNTIYF
TRBV2,-,-,TRBJ1-5,TGTGCCAGCAGCCCCGATTCCGGGAGCAATCAGCCCCAGCATTTT,CASSPDSGSNQPQHF
TRBV5-1,TRBD1,-,TRBJ2-7,TGCGCCAGCAGCCCACTCCGGACAGGGAATAGTGAGCAGTACTTC,CASSPLRTGNSEQYF
TRBV30,-,-,TRBJ2-3,TGTGCCTGGGGCTGGGCTAGCGTACTAAGCACAGATACGCAGTATTTT,CAWGWASVLSTDTQYF
TRBV19,TRBD2,-,TRBJ2-7,TGTGCCAGTAGTATCCAACTAGCGGGAGTTACCTACGAGCAGTACTTC,CASSIQLAGVTYEQYF
TRBV5-1,TRBD1,-,TRBJ2-5,TGCGCCAGCAGCAGGACAGGGGGGACCCAAGAGACCCAGTACTTC,CASSRTGGTQETQYF
TRBV5-3,TRBD1,few,TRBJ1-1,TGTGCCAGAAGCGCGAATCCCGGGACAGGGACTGAAGCTTTCTTT,CARSANPGTGTEAFF
TRBV6-1,TRBD2,few,TRBJ2-1,TGTGCCAGCAGTCACGGGACTAGGGGGGATGAGCAGTTCTTC,CASSHGTRGDEQFF